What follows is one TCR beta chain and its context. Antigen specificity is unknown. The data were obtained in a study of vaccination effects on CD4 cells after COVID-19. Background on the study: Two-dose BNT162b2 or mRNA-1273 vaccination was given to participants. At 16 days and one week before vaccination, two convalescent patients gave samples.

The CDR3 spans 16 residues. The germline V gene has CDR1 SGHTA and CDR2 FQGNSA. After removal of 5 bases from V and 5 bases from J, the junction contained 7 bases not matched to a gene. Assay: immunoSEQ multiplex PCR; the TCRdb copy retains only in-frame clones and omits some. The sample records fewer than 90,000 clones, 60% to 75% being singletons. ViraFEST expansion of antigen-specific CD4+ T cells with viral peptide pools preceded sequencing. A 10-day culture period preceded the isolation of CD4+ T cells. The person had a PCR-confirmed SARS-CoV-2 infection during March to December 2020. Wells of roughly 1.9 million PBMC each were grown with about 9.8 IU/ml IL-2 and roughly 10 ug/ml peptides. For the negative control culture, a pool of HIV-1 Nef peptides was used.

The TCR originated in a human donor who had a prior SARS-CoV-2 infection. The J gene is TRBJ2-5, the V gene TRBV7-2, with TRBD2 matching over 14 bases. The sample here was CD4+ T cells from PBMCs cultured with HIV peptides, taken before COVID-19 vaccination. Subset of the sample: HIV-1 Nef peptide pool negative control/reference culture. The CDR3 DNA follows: TGTGCCAGCAGCCCGCGGACTAGCGGGGGGAGGGAGACCCAGTACTTC. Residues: CASSPRTSGGRETQYF.